This passage covers 4 T cell receptor beta chains from one sample sequenced in a study of Graves' ophthalmopathy and Graves' hyperthyroidism. Amplification targeted the TCR beta CDR3 regions, with RNA transcripts as the source material. Second-round multiplex PCR came after a first-round RT-PCR that employed HTBI primers. TCRdb fed the multiplex PCR reads into MiXCR, producing one record per CDR3 protein. The repertoire holds over 650,000 distinct CDR3 sequences, with over 40% as singletons. Specimen: peripheral blood. The receptors were gathered from an adult man with Graves' ophthalmopathy.

The chain has TRBV4-3 and TRBJ1-1; D may be TRBD1 (6 bases). Germline V lookup: CDR1 LGHNA, CDR2 YSLEER. The CDR3 is 16 residues long. V dropped 0 bases and J dropped 2 bases, with 13 bases sitting between them. The CDR3 DNA reads TGCGCCAGCAGCCAAGATTGGGGGACAACCAACACTGAAGCTTTCTTT. Its protein product is CASSQDWGTTNTEAFF.

This clonotype was recorded at least ten times. This rearrangement joins TRBV20-1 to TRBJ2-7; 9 bases are a match to TRBD2. After removal of 2 bases from V and 5 bases from J, the junction contained 7 bases not matched to a gene. CDR1 DFQATT and CDR2 SNEGSKA come from the germline V gene (reference sequence). CDR3 length: 14 amino acids. For the CDR3, the DNA is TGCAGTGCTAGATTTACTAGCGGGCGGGACGAGCAGTACTTC. Its protein is CSARFTSGRDEQYF.

About this clonotype itself: An end of the junction differs from the germline gene, which may be a read error. The genes are TRBV7-3 and TRBJ1-2; a weak D match, TRBD1 (6 bases). Germline V gene lookup returns CDR1 SGHTA and CDR2 FQGTGA. This CDR3 is built from 14 residues. Here the CDR3 reads CASSQVTGTYGYTF. CDR3 DNA sequence: TGCGCCAGCAGCCAAGTTACAGGGACCTATGGCTACACCTTC.

The sample holds many counts of this clonotype. The chain links TRBV20-1 to TRBJ2-7; D perhaps matches TRBD2 (6 bases). Deletions cut 4 bases from V and 3 bases from J, with 10 bases between. Germline CDR1 reads DFQATT; CDR2 reads SNEGSKA (reference sequence). The CDR3 totals 12 residues. The CDR3 region is CSANDGGYEQYF. CDR3 nucleotides: TGCAGTGCTAACGACGGGGGCTACGAGCAGTACTTC.